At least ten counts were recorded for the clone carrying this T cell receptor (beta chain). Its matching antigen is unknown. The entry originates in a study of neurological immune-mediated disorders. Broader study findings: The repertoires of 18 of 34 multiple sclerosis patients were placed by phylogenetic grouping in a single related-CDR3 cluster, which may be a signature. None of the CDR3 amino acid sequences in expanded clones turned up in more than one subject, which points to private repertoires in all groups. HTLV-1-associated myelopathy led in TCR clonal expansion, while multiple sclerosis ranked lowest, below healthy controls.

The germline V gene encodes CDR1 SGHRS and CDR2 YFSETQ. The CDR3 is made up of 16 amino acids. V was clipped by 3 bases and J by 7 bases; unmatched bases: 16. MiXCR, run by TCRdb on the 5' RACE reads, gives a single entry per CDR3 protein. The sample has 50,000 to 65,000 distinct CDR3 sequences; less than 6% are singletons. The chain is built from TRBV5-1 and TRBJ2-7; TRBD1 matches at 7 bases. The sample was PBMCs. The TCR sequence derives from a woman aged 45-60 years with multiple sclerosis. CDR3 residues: CASSSLPEGARREQYF. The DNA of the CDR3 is TGCGCCAGCAGCTCGCTCCCTGAGGGGGCGCGGAGGGAGCAGTACTTC.